The rows below give T cell receptor beta chains drawn from one sample of a study of blood T cell repertoires in COVID-19. Clones were sequenced by immunoSEQ multiplex PCR, and TCRdb holds only the in-frame ones, with some missing. Of fewer than 700,000 clones in the sample, approximately 88% were seen once. The sample comprised peripheral blood. Receptor source: a woman between 45 and 65 years old with COVID-19, enrolled during active disease. CDR3s include the opening cysteine and the closing phenylalanine or tryptophan. The D gene is left open where the match is weak. A row's size may be missing; if present it is once, few, many or a size class.

J gene: TRBJ2-2; clone size: .; D gene: TRBD1; V gene: TRBV5-1; CDR3 protein: CASSLGGQGRTGELFF; CDR3 DNA: TGCGCCAGCAGCTTGGGGGGACAGGGACGGACCGGGGAGCTGTTTTTT
J gene: TRBJ1-6; clone size: .; D gene: TRBD1; V gene: TRBV19; CDR3 protein: CASSIHAGGRNSPLHF; CDR3 DNA: TGTGCCAGTAGTATCCACGCAGGGGGTCGTAATTCACCCCTCCACTTT
J gene: TRBJ2-7; clone size: .; D gene: .; V gene: TRBV2; CDR3 protein: CASSAGTPREYF; CDR3 DNA: TGTGCCAGCAGTGCTGGGACACCAAGGGAGTACTTC
J gene: TRBJ1-5; clone size: .; D gene: .; V gene: TRBV18; CDR3 protein: CASWGGFSNQPQHF; CDR3 DNA: TGTGCCAGCTGGGGGGGGTTTAGCAATCAGCCCCAGCATTTT
J gene: TRBJ2-2; clone size: .; D gene: TRBD2; V gene: TRBV4-1; CDR3 protein: CASSPGLAGGGTGELFF; CDR3 DNA: TGCGCCAGCAGCCCGGGACTAGCGGGGGGTGGGACCGGGGAGCTGTTTTTT
J gene: TRBJ1-3; clone size: .; D gene: TRBD1; V gene: TRBV2; CDR3 protein: CATGQGGNSGNTIYF; CDR3 DNA: TGTGCCACCGGCCAGGGGGGCAACTCTGGAAACACCATATATTTT
J gene: TRBJ2-1; clone size: .; D gene: TRBD2; V gene: TRBV6-2/TRBV6-3; CDR3 protein: CASSPGLAGYNEQFF; CDR3 DNA: TGTGCCAGCAGCCCGGGACTAGCGGGGTACAATGAGCAGTTCTTC
J gene: TRBJ2-1; clone size: .; D gene: .; V gene: TRBV27; CDR3 protein: CASSFSGNEQFF; CDR3 DNA: TGTGCCAGCAGTTTCTCGGGGAATGAGCAGTTCTTC
J gene: TRBJ1-1; clone size: once; D gene: .; V gene: TRBV20-1; CDR3 protein: CSASLEAFF; CDR3 DNA: TGCAGTGCTAGCCTTGAAGCTTTCTTT
J gene: TRBJ1-2; clone size: .; D gene: .; V gene: TRBV7-9; CDR3 protein: CASSYQKRGTYGYTF; CDR3 DNA: TGTGCCAGCAGCTATCAAAAGCGGGGGACCTATGGCTACACCTTC
J gene: TRBJ2-2; clone size: .; D gene: TRBD1; V gene: TRBV7-9; CDR3 protein: CASSLGQGKNTGELFF; CDR3 DNA: TGTGCCAGCAGCTTAGGACAGGGGAAGAACACCGGGGAGCTGTTTTTT
J gene: TRBJ1-3; clone size: .; D gene: .; V gene: TRBV5-4; CDR3 protein: CASSLVFGPSSSGNTIYF; CDR3 DNA: TGTGCCAGCAGCTTAGTTTTTGGTCCTTCCAGCTCTGGAAACACCATATATTTT
J gene: TRBJ2-3; clone size: .; D gene: .; V gene: TRBV2; CDR3 protein: CASSVGNTDTQYF; CDR3 DNA: TGTGCCAGCAGCGTCGGGAACACAGATACGCAGTATTTT
J gene: TRBJ1-1; clone size: .; D gene: .; V gene: TRBV28; CDR3 protein: CASSLYEKAFF; CDR3 DNA: TGTGCCAGCAGTTTATATGAGAAGGCTTTCTTT
J gene: TRBJ2-1; clone size: .; D gene: .; V gene: TRBV12-3/TRBV12-4; CDR3 protein: CASSLSRQFF; CDR3 DNA: TGTGCCAGCAGTTTAAGTAGGCAGTTCTTC